This T cell receptor beta chain was sequenced in a study of blood T cells in healthy people across ages. General study findings and limits: Older individuals had lower TCR beta diversity per million T cells (the decline was roughly linear).

Each individual donor underwent a draw of approximately 9.8 milliliters of peripheral blood. Each sample used at least 7 million PBMCs. About this clonotype: Its specificity is unknown.

Per germline, CDR1 LGHNA and CDR2 YSLEER. The CDR3 loop spans 14 amino acids. V lost 5 bases and J lost 6, with 17 bases in between. PCR was performed a second time for 7 to 11 cycles using a sample-barcoded 5' primer and a J-beta primer mix. Using its own MiXCR run on the 5' RACE reads, TCRdb lists one record per CDR3 protein. The data show 1.5 million to 2 million distinct CDR3 sequences, about 50% seen once. The rearrangement joins TRBV4-3 to TRBJ2-7; D may be TRBD1 or TRBD2 (6 bases each). The sample comprised blood. This clonotype was obtained from a woman aged 40 to 50 in good health. CDR3 DNA sequence: TGCGCCAGCAGCTTATTCGGGGGCGGAGGCGAGCAGTACTTC. Translating it yields CASSLFGGGGEQYF.